This TCR beta chain was sequenced during a study of radiotherapy plus CTLA-4 blockade in lung cancer. By share, this clone counts as medium-sized (0.01 to 0.1%). Its antigen remains unidentified. The CDR3 is 14 amino acids. After removal of 2 bases from V and 2 bases from J, the junction contained 2 bases not matched to a gene. Germline CDR1 SGHTS, CDR2 YDEGEE. Sequencing used immunoSEQ multiplex PCR; TCRdb keeps in-frame clones, though not all of them. This sample has tens of thousands of clones; around 70% occur once, and the top ten carry under 13%. General study findings and limits: Reports identified early blood T cell clone dynamics, with interferon-beta, as the best response predictor.

The sequencing used peripheral blood, collected from a patient treated with radiotherapy plus ipilimumab. This clonotype originated in a human donor with non-small cell lung cancer who had stable disease on radiotherapy plus ipilimumab. V is TRBV5-8 and J is TRBJ2-3; TRBD2 matches at 7 bases. CDR3: CASSFGGITDTQYF. The CDR3 DNA sequence: TGTGCCAGCAGCTTCGGGGGGATCACAGATACGCAGTATTTT.